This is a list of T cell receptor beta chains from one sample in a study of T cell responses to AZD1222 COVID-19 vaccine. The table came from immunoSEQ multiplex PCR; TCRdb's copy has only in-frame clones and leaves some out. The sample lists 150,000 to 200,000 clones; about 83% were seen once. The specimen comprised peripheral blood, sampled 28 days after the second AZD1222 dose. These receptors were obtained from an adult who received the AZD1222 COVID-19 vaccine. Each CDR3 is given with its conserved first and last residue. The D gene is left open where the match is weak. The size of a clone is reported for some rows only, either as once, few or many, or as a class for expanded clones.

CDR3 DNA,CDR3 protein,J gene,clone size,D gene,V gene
TGTGCCAGCAGTCAGTTACAGGGGCCCATCTACGAGCAGTACTTC,CASSQLQGPIYEQYF,TRBJ2-7,-,TRBD1,TRBV2
TGTGCCAGCGGGAGCTCTGGGGCCAACGTCCTGACTTTC,CASGSSGANVLTF,TRBJ2-6,-,-,TRBV12-3/TRBV12-4
TGTGCCAGCAGCTTATCGGGCCCCTACAATGAGCAGTTCTTC,CASSLSGPYNEQFF,TRBJ2-1,few,-,TRBV5-6
TGTGCCAGCAGTTATCAACCCCGGGGCTACAATGAGCAGTTCTTC,CASSYQPRGYNEQFF,TRBJ2-1,-,-,TRBV6-5
TGTGCCAGCTCACCACGAGCGGGGAAGGGGAACACTGAAGCTTTCTTT,CASSPRAGKGNTEAFF,TRBJ1-1,-,-,TRBV18
TGTGCCAGCTCGCCAGGGCTCTCTGGAAACACCATATATTTT,CASSPGLSGNTIYF,TRBJ1-3,-,-,TRBV18
TGTGCCAGCAGCTTAGCGGAAGTGGGTGGGTCACCCCTCCACTTT,CASSLAEVGGSPLHF,TRBJ1-6,-,-,TRBV7-9
TGCGCCAGCAGCTGGAACCAGCAGATGAACACCGGGGAGCTGTTTTTT,CASSWNQQMNTGELFF,TRBJ2-2,-,-,TRBV5-1
TGTGCCAGCAGCCGAACAGGGGGCTTCACCGGGGAGCTGTTTTTT,CASSRTGGFTGELFF,TRBJ2-2,few,TRBD1,TRBV6-5
TGTGCCAGCAGGTCCCGGGGGGCCCAGCATTTT,CASRSRGAQHF,TRBJ1-5,-,-,TRBV12-3/TRBV12-4
TGTGCCAGCAGCCTAGGGGAACTTGGCTACACCTTC,CASSLGELGYTF,TRBJ1-2,-,-,TRBV12-3/TRBV12-4
TGTGCCAGCAGCGTAGGGGCTTCGGGGGCCTATGGCTACACCTTC,CASSVGASGAYGYTF,TRBJ1-2,once,-,TRBV9
TGCGCCAGCAGCGCCTTTGGTATCCGAGGGGCGGATTCACCCCTCCACTTT,CASSAFGIRGADSPLHF,TRBJ1-6,-,-,TRBV5-1
TGCGCCAGCAACCCTGGCAGTAACTATGGCTACACCTTC,CASNPGSNYGYTF,TRBJ1-2,-,-,TRBV5-1
TGTGCCAGCAGCCGAGGGGGTAGCAATCAGCCCCAGCATTTT,CASSRGGSNQPQHF,TRBJ1-5,once,-,TRBV5-4
TGTGCCAGCAGCTCCTCAGGAGGGTTTAATGAAAAACTGTTTTTT,CASSSSGGFNEKLFF,TRBJ1-4,-,-,TRBV7-2
TGTGCCAGTGGGGTTGGTCAGCCCCAGCATTTT,CASGVGQPQHF,TRBJ1-5,once,-,TRBV19
TGTGCCGTTTCTCAACTCGGGGGGCGAGGGACTGAAGCTTTCTTT,CAVSQLGGRGTEAFF,TRBJ1-1,-,-,TRBV30
TGTGCTAGTAGTAAGTTGGGGGATCCCTACGAGCAGTACTTC,CASSKLGDPYEQYF,TRBJ2-7,-,-,TRBV19
TGTGCCAGCAGCTTAGAGGCGGACAGGGTCGGCACAGATACGCAGTATTTT,CASSLEADRVGTDTQYF,TRBJ2-3,-,TRBD1,TRBV11-2
TGTGCCAGCAGCGTAGGGACAGGGGGCTATGGCTACACCTTC,CASSVGTGGYGYTF,TRBJ1-2,few,TRBD1,TRBV9
TGCGCCAGCAGCGAAGGGGCATCGCCCTATGGCTACACCTTC,CASSEGASPYGYTF,TRBJ1-2,-,-,TRBV4-1
TGTGCCAGTAGCACACAGGGGTTGGGAAATCAGCCCCAGCATTTT,CASSTQGLGNQPQHF,TRBJ1-5,-,TRBD1,TRBV19
TGTGCCAGCAGCATACTGACAGGTAGCTCCTACAATGAGCAGTTCTTC,CASSILTGSSYNEQFF,TRBJ2-1,-,-,TRBV7-8
TGTGCCAGCTCAGAGAGTCCTTACTCGGGTAATGCCGGGGAGCTGTTTTTT,CASSESPYSGNAGELFF,TRBJ2-2,-,-,TRBV18
TGTGCCAGCAGGGGGACAGGGAGGGAGCCCCAGCATTTT,CASRGTGREPQHF,TRBJ1-5,-,TRBD1,TRBV6-5
TGTGCCAGTAGTATAGAGGGGGGTCGGTACGAGCAGTACTTC,CASSIEGGRYEQYF,TRBJ2-7,-,-,TRBV19
TGCGCCAGCAGCTCCCGCCCGGGGGGCAATGAGCAGTTCTTC,CASSSRPGGNEQFF,TRBJ2-1,-,TRBD2,TRBV5-1
TGTGCCAGCAGTCCTACCGGGACCCTCGACGGCTACACCTTC,CASSPTGTLDGYTF,TRBJ1-2,-,-,TRBV25-1
TGTGCCAGCAGCTTGAGCGGCCACTACGAGCAGTACTTC,CASSLSGHYEQYF,TRBJ2-7,-,-,TRBV7-9
TGTGCCACCAGCAGAGCGAGAGGGGTCCAAGAGACCCAGTACTTC,CATSRARGVQETQYF,TRBJ2-5,-,-,TRBV15
TGTGCCAGCAGCTCACAGGGGACCCGAAAAGCTTTCTTT,CASSSQGTRKAFF,TRBJ1-1,-,TRBD1,TRBV11-2
TGTGCCAGTAGCCGACGGCACTATAGCAATCAGCCCCAGCATTTT,CASSRRHYSNQPQHF,TRBJ1-5,few,-,TRBV19
TGTGCCACCAGCAGGGGTAGCGGGGAGACCCAGTACTTC,CATSRGSGETQYF,TRBJ2-5,-,TRBD2,TRBV15
TGTGCCAGCAGCTTGGCCAGGAACACAGATACGCAGTATTTT,CASSLARNTDTQYF,TRBJ2-3,-,-,TRBV5-4
TGTGCCAGCAGCCCGGGACAGTTTAACTATGGCTACACCTTC,CASSPGQFNYGYTF,TRBJ1-2,few,TRBD1,TRBV7-9
TGTGCCAGTGGTCATCTAGGGACAGGGGTCACTGAAGCTTTCTTT,CASGHLGTGVTEAFF,TRBJ1-1,few,TRBD1,TRBV19
TGTGCCAGCAGGGTACAGGGTTTCGGGAGGAACACCATATATTTT,CASRVQGFGRNTIYF,TRBJ1-3,-,-,TRBV6-5
TGTGCCAGCAGCTTAGATGCGGCGGACCAGTTCTTC,CASSLDAADQFF,TRBJ2-1,-,-,TRBV7-2
TGTGCCAGCAGCTTACTTGATGGCACTGAAGCTTTCTTT,CASSLLDGTEAFF,TRBJ1-1,-,-,TRBV7-8
TGTGCCAGCAGACCTGGTACAGGGGATAGGAGTGAAAAACTGTTTTTT,CASRPGTGDRSEKLFF,TRBJ1-4,-,TRBD1,TRBV28
TGTGCCAGCAGTGTCTTCCCCGGCGGGGGGGTCACAGATACGCAGTATTTT,CASSVFPGGGVTDTQYF,TRBJ2-3,-,TRBD2,TRBV2
TGCGCCAGCAGCCAAGCGAGGGCGGCGGGGGGGGTCTCCGGGGAGCTGTTTTTT,CASSQARAAGGVSGELFF,TRBJ2-2,-,TRBD2,TRBV4-3
TGTGCCAGCAGTGTTGGAAACACCGGGGAGCTGTTTTTT,CASSVGNTGELFF,TRBJ2-2,-,-,TRBV2
TGTGCCTGGAGTTCTGGTAGGGGGAGGGGAATCTCACCCCTCCACTTT,CAWSSGRGRGISPLHF,TRBJ1-6,-,-,TRBV30
TGTGCCATCAGTGAGAAGTTGGGCCAGGGGCCAGATACGCAGTATTTT,CAISEKLGQGPDTQYF,TRBJ2-3,-,-,TRBV10-3
TGTGCCTCACAGGGGATCGAGACCCAGTACTTC,CASQGIETQYF,TRBJ2-5,few,TRBD1,TRBV7-9
TGTGCCAGCAGTGAAGGCACCCAGATAGGGGGCTACACCTTC,CASSEGTQIGGYTF,TRBJ1-2,-,-,TRBV6-1